The clone carrying this T cell receptor (beta chain) was seen repeatedly, ten times or more. As to time point: persistent/refractory GD, antithyroid drugs over 5 years with positive TRAb. From RNA extracted from PBMCs, the TCR library was made. The TCR beta library used iRepertoire HTBI primers with Arm-PCR amplification of CDR3. TCRdb analysed the multiplex PCR reads with MiXCR anew, one entry per CDR3 protein. This sample has 300,000 to 500,000 distinct CDR3 sequences, with less than 25% found just once. This record comes from a study of regulatory T cells in long-lasting Graves disease. Trimming removed 5 bases from V and 7 bases from J; junction bases left unmatched: 13. This CDR3 is built from 15 residues. Germline CDR1 reads MNHNS; CDR2 reads SASEGT.

The rearrangement joins TRBV6-1 to TRBJ1-1, with 7 bases matching TRBD1. The TCR comes from a female donor with Graves disease. The sequencing here drew on peripheral blood mononuclear cells (PBMCs), taken when the disease was refractory, from a patient treated with antithyroid drugs. CDR3 DNA: TGTGCCAGCAGTCTTAGGGAGACAGGGATGGGTGAAGCTTTCTTT. It encodes CASSLRETGMGEAFF.